Presented here are 18 T cell receptor beta chains from one specimen sequenced in a study of breast tumors, draining lymph nodes, adjacent tissues. TCRdb re-called the multiplex PCR reads with MiXCR, one entry per CDR3 protein. This table has 85,000 to 120,000 distinct CDR3 sequences, less than 40% appearing once. Breast cancer patients provided tissue from their axillary draining lymph nodes. The sample comprised axillary lymph node tissue. These receptors were taken from a female donor with breast cancer. Some clones in this sample may be carry-over from other donors' samples.

This clonotype was seen many times. The chain uses TRBV5-5 and TRBJ1-2; TRBD1 agrees at 7 bases. Germline CDR1 reads SGHKS; CDR2 reads YYEKEE (reference sequence). The ends lost 1 base at V and 2 bases at J; junction bases unmatched: 5. The CDR3 length is 15 residues. The CDR3 loop is CASSLQSQGNYGYTF. CDR3 DNA: TGTGCCAGCAGCTTGCAATCACAGGGGAACTATGGCTACACCTTC.

As to this clonotype: A junction end diverges from the germline sequence, so it may reflect a read error. V gene TRBV27 combines with J gene TRBJ1-4; 9 bases match TRBD1. CDR3 size: 18 residues. CDR1 is MNHEY and CDR2 is SMNVEV in the germline V gene (reference sequence). The CDR3 loop reads CASGRTRDRVDKDEELFF. CDR3 sequence (DNA): TGTGCCAGTGGGCGGACCCGGGACAGGGTGGATAAGGATGAAGAACTGTTTTTT.

This clonotype has at least ten counts. The chain uses TRBV5-8 and TRBJ2-1; D is perhaps TRBD1 (6 bases). The germline V and J ends were trimmed by 1 base and 3 bases, with 14 bases remaining between them. This CDR3 has 16 amino acids. Germline V gene lookup returns CDR1 SGHTS and CDR2 YDEGEE. The CDR3 sequence is CASSLRSRGGYNEQFF. CDR3 nucleotide sequence: TGTGCCAGCAGCTTGAGGTCTCGAGGGGGCTACAATGAGCAGTTCTTC.

This clonotype was counted ten times or more. This chain joins TRBV12-5 and TRBJ2-7; 11 bases align to TRBD2. V gave up 2 bases and J gave up 4 bases; unmatched junction bases: 10. This CDR3 comprises 17 residues. CDR1 and CDR2 (germline): LGHNT, FRNRAP. CDR3 coding DNA: TGTGCTAGTGGTTTGAACCGGACTAGCGGGCTTCTTTACGAGCAGTACTTC. Protein product: CASGLNRTSGLLYEQYF.

This clonotype was seen at least ten times. The rearrangement links TRBV7-9 to TRBJ2-5, with D uncertain. Germline CDR1 reads SEHNR; CDR2 reads FQNEAQ (reference sequence). V lost 5 bases, J lost 5 bases, and 12 bases lay in between. There are 13 residues in the CDR3. DNA for the CDR3: TGTGCCAGCAGCCCCCACGTCCCGGAGACCCAGTACTTC. It translates to CASSPHVPETQYF. The complete variable domain, with remaining parts taken from reference TRBV7-9 and TRBJ2-5, reads DTGVSQNPRHKITKRGQNVTFRCDPISEHNRLYWYRQTLGQGPEFLTYFQNEAQLEKSRLLSDRFSAERPKGSFSTLEIQRTEQGDSAMYLCASSPHVPETQYFGPGTRLLVL.

In this sample, this clonotype turned up many times. The chain links TRBV20-1 to TRBJ2-1; no clear D. The V gene's germline CDR1 is DFQATT and CDR2 SNEGSKA (reference sequence). The CDR3 is 11 amino acids. Trimming removed 3 bases from V and 2 bases from J, with 2 bases in between. DNA of the CDR3: TGCAGTGCTAGGACCTACAATGAGCAGTTCTTC. Protein sequence: CSARTYNEQFF.

At least ten counts were recorded for this clonotype. A single base separates this from a much larger clone, so it may be a read error. The conserved final phenylalanine or tryptophan is absent from the CDR3, which likely points to a read error. J is TRBJ2-5 and V is TRBV7-9, with 8 bases that match TRBD2. Germline V gives CDR1 SEHNR, CDR2 FQNEAQ (reference sequence). This CDR3 region has 14 residues. V was clipped by 5 bases and J by 2 bases; unmatched bases: 4. The chain's CDR3 is CASSGGGGQETQYL. The CDR3 DNA sequence: TGTGCCAGCAGCGGGGGCGGGGGGCAAGAGACCCAGTACCTC.

There are many counts of this clonotype. The gene calls are TRBV9 and TRBJ2-3; 11 nucleotides line up with TRBD2. V gave up 4 bases and J gave up 5 bases; unmatched junction bases: 21. Looked up from germline, CDR1 is SGDLS and CDR2 is YYNGEE. This CDR3 spans 20 amino acids. CDR3 amino acids: CASSLRLAGNPSYAQDTQYF. The DNA for the CDR3 is TGTGCCAGCAGCCTGAGACTAGCGGGAAATCCCTCCTACGCACAAGATACGCAGTATTTT.

This clonotype was observed at least ten times. This chain uses TRBV18 with TRBJ2-5, with a possible D match to TRBD1 (6 bases). Deletions cut 4 bases from V and 3 bases from J, with 9 bases between. Germline V gene data show CDR1 as KGHSH and CDR2 as LQKENI. CDR3 length: 13 amino acids. The CDR3 DNA is TGTGCCAGCTCACGCACAGGGAAAGAGACCCAGTACTTC. Translating gives CASSRTGKETQYF.

This clonotype has at least ten counts. The gene calls are TRBV18 and TRBJ2-7; maybe TRBD1 (5 bases). Trimming cost V 4 bases and J 5 bases, with 6 bases left between them. From germline, CDR1 is KGHSH and CDR2 LQKENI. This CDR3 comprises 11 residues. The CDR3 region is CASSRGNEQYF. In nucleotides, the CDR3 is TGTGCCAGCTCACGGGGCAACGAGCAGTACTTC.

This clonotype was observed a few times. The chain's CDR3 is CASSYTTAGTDNEQFF. CDR3 bases: TGTGCCAGCAGTTACACCACAGCGGGGACCGACAATGAGCAGTTCTTC. V is TRBV6-2 or TRBV6-3 and J is TRBJ2-1, with 7 bases matching TRBD2. Germline CDR1 is MNHEY and CDR2 is SVGEGT. The length of the CDR3 is 16 residues. J lost 5 bases, V lost 2 bases, and 9 bases had no gene match.

Many counts were recorded for this clonotype. The chain has TRBV27 and TRBJ1-2; maybe TRBD1 (5 bases). The CDR3 spans 15 residues. The V end was cut by 5 bases, the J end by 3 bases, with 16 bases between. CDR1 is MNHEY, CDR2 SMNVEV, per germline (reference sequence). The CDR3: CASSPLGGEHYGYTF. CDR3 DNA: TGTGCCAGCAGTCCCCTTGGGGGTGAGCACTATGGCTACACCTTC.

The genes are TRBV30 and TRBJ1-1; D remains unclear. Germline loops: CDR1 GTSNPN, CDR2 SVGIG (reference sequence). The ends were cut back, 4 bases at V and 7 bases at J, with 13 bases in the middle. This CDR3 contains 12 residues. The CDR3 spells CAWTGSILEAFF. The CDR3 DNA is TGTGCCTGGACAGGTTCAATCCTTGAAGCTTTCTTT.

Remarks on this clonotype: One base away lies a much larger clone, so this may be a sequencing read error. The rearrangement joins TRBV20-1 to TRBJ2-1, with 9 bases matching TRBD2. Germline-derived CDR1 and CDR2 are DFQATT and SNEGSKA (reference sequence). V shed 3 bases and J 7 bases; nucleotides not matched to a gene: 10. CDR3 length equals 15 residues. CDR3 region: CSASYSGSGPNEQFF. The CDR3 DNA reads as TGCAGTGCTAGTTATAGCGGGAGTGGTCCGAATGAGCAGTTCTTC.

This clonotype was seen repeatedly, ten times or more. The chain couples TRBV19 to TRBJ1-2, with a possible D match to TRBD1 (5 bases). Germline V lookup: CDR1 LNHDA, CDR2 SQIVND (reference sequence). The CDR3 consists of 16 residues. V lost 5 bases and J 8 bases, leaving 24 bases between the germline ends. CDR3 bases: TGTGCCAGTAGTCCCGGGGCGGGCCCCACTCTCCTCGGCTACACCTTC. Translation: CASSPGAGPTLLGYTF.

This clonotype was observed at least ten times. The gene calls are TRBV12-3 or TRBV12-4 and TRBJ1-2, with 9 bases aligning to TRBD1. This CDR3 region has 15 residues. The ends lost 2 bases at V and 3 bases at J; junction bases unmatched: 4. Here the CDR3 DNA reads TGTGCCAGCAGTTTATTAAGGACAGGGGACTATGGCTACACCTTC. It yields the protein CASSLLRTGDYGYTF.

This clonotype was observed at least ten times. The chain couples TRBV29-1 to TRBJ2-5, with TRBD2 identical over 7 bases. Germline trimming cut 3 bases from V and 5 bases from J; bases unmatched to any gene: 6. Germline values: CDR1 SQVTM, CDR2 ANQGSEA. This CDR3 comprises 13 residues. The CDR3 coding sequence is TGCAGCGTTGATCACTGGGGAGGGGAGACCCAGTACTTC. It translates to CSVDHWGGETQYF.

Ten or more counts support this clonotype. CDR3 residues: CASSPPLRTRDGYTF. CDR3 nucleotides: TGTGCCAGCTCACCACCGCTCCGGACAAGGGATGGCTACACCTTC. The genes are TRBV18 and TRBJ1-2; D is possibly TRBD1 (5 bases). Germline V gene sequence: CDR1 KGHSH, CDR2 LQKENI. V lost 0 bases, J lost 6 bases, and 14 bases lay in between. The CDR3 runs to 15 residues.